This T cell receptor beta chain stems from a study of neoadjuvant nivolumab and ipilimumab in lung cancer. To note about this clone: Its antigen is currently unknown.

Overall study findings and caveats: Resected-tumor TCR richness correlated positively with pretherapy blood richness. TCR receptors were sequenced in few samples.

This table comes from immunoSEQ multiplex PCR, and its TCRdb copy is limited to in-frame clones, with some not included. The sample contains approximately 6,200 clones, 65% of which appear only once. The sample in question was tumor tissue, obtained after neoadjuvant nivolumab, alone or with ipilimumab, at or shortly before surgery. This TCR was sampled from an adult with non-small cell lung cancer.

CDR3 loop: CASSLLGPSGRAGQFF. For the CDR3, the DNA is TGTGCCAGCAGCCTGCTTGGGCCTAGCGGGAGGGCCGGGCAGTTCTTC. The genes are TRBV14 and TRBJ2-1; 12 bases agree with TRBD2. CDR3 size: 16 residues. Per germline, CDR1 SGHDN and CDR2 FVKESK. Unmatched junction bases numbered 13, after V lost 4 bases and J lost 12 bases. The variable domain in full, completed from reference TRBV14 and TRBJ2-1, reads EAGVTQFPSHSVIEKGQTVTLRCDPISGHDNLYWYRRVMGKEIKFLLHFVKESKQDESGMPNNRFLAERTGGTYSTLKVQPAELEDSGVYFCASSLLGPSGRAGQFFGPGTRLTVL.